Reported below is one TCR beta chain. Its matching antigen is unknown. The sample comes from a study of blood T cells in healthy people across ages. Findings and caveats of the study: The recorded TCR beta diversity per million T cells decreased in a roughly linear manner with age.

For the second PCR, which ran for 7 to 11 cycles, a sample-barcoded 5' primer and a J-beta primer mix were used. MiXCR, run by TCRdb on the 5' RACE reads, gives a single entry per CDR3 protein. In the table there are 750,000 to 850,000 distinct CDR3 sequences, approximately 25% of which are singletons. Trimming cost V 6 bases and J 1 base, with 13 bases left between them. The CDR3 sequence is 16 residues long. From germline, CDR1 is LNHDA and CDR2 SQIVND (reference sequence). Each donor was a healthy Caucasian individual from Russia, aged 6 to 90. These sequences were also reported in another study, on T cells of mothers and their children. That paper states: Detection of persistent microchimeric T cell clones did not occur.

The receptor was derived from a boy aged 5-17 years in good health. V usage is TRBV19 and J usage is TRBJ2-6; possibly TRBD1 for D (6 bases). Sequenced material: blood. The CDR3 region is CASRQGSGSGANVLTF. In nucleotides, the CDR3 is TGTGCCAGTAGACAGGGAAGCGGATCTGGGGCCAACGTCCTGACTTTC.